These 3 T cell receptor beta chains came from one sample sequenced in a study of OX40 agonist ivuxolimab in advanced cancers. Clones were sequenced by immunoSEQ multiplex PCR, and TCRdb holds only the in-frame ones, with some missing. Among roughly 76,000 clones listed, 65% to 90% were seen once. The sequencing here drew on CD4+ or CD8+ T cells sorted from blood, taken in a trial of the OX40 agonist ivuxolimab. Every receptor here comes from an adult with an advanced solid tumor such as melanoma, head and neck, liver or kidney cancer.

The chain has TRBV21-1 and TRBJ1-1; the table's D call TRBD1 went unverified against the DNA. TRBV21-1 is assigned pseudogene status. The CDR3 totals 13 residues. This chain's CDR3 is CASSEGVHTEAFF. As DNA, the CDR3 is TGTGCCAGCAGCGAGGGGGTCCACACTGAAGCTTTCTTT.

This chain uses TRBV18 with TRBJ1-1, with a possible D match to TRBD1 (5 bases). Germline CDR1 and CDR2: KGHSH and LQKENI. CDR3 length equals 13 residues. V was trimmed by 8 bases and J by 1 base, leaving 11 bases between them. The CDR3 sequence: CASQGLSNTEAFF. CDR3 nucleotides: TGTGCCAGCCAGGGCTTGTCGAACACTGAAGCTTTCTTT. Based on the CDR3 plus reference TRBV18 and TRBJ1-1, the full variable domain is NAGVMQNPRHLVRRRGQEARLRCSPMKGHSHVYWYRQLPEEGLKFMVYLQKENIIDESGMPKERFSAEFPKEGPSILRIQQVVRGDSAAYFCASQGLSNTEAFFGQGTRLTVV.

The rearrangement joins TRBV29-1 to TRBJ2-7; a weak D match, TRBD1 (5 bases). V dropped 3 bases and J dropped 4 bases, with 13 bases sitting between them. CDR1 SQVTM and CDR2 ANQGSEA come from the germline V gene. There are 13 residues in the CDR3. The CDR3 region is CSVDGIGDYEQYF. The CDR3 DNA reads TGCAGCGTTGATGGCATAGGGGATTACGAGCAGTACTTC.